Below are 17 T cell receptor beta chains sequenced from a single sample in a study of PD-1 blockade in classical Hodgkin lymphoma. Clones were sequenced by immunoSEQ multiplex PCR, and TCRdb holds only the in-frame ones, with some missing. The sample consists of about 27,000 clones, around 85% of them appearing once. Time point of the sample: cycle 4 day 1 (C4D1), after more than five weeks of nivolumab. The patients all showed relapse after autologous stem cell transplantation, while their brentuximab vedotin exposure varied. Investigators isolated CD4+ T cells from thawed PBMCs through magnetic negative selection. The input for sequencing was CD4+ T cells from blood, taken before the fourth cycle of nivolumab. These receptors originate from a human donor with classical Hodgkin lymphoma.

V is TRBV5-6 and J is TRBJ1-1, with 8 bases matching TRBD1. The junction had 6 bases not matched to a gene; V was cut back by 4 bases and J by 1 base. This CDR3 is built from 15 residues. Germline V gives CDR1 SGHDT, CDR2 YYEEEE. The CDR3 sequence: CASSKKDRENTEAFF. CDR3 DNA: TGTGCCAGCAGCAAGAAGGACAGGGAGAACACTGAAGCTTTCTTT.

The rearrangement uses TRBV19 and TRBJ2-2; 7 bases are shared with TRBD1. Germline V CDR1 and CDR2: LNHDA, SQIVND (reference sequence). Trimming removed 4 bases from V and 4 bases from J; junction bases left unmatched: 6. The CDR3 sequence is 15 residues long. The CDR3 DNA reads TGTGCCAGTAGTAGGGGACAGACTCTCACCGGGGAGCTGTTTTTT. It translates to CASSRGQTLTGELFF.

The chain is built from TRBV4-1 and TRBJ2-3; 10 bases fit TRBD2. CDR3 size: 16 residues. Germline V gives CDR1 MGHRA, CDR2 YSYEKL. After removal of 2 bases from V and 5 bases from J, the junction contained 7 bases not matched to a gene. This CDR3 reads CASSQPTSGPRDTQYF. The CDR3 nucleotides are TGCGCCAGCAGCCAACCGACTAGCGGGCCTCGAGATACGCAGTATTTT.

V usage is TRBV7-2 and J usage is TRBJ2-7; 7 bases map to TRBD1. The CDR3 has 17 residues. Per germline, CDR1 SGHTA and CDR2 FQGNSA. J gave up 0 bases and V 3 bases, and 11 bases lay outside the gene matches. CDR3 DNA: TGTGCCAGCAGCTTCTTGGCGTTCCGGGACAGCTCCTACGAGCAGTACTTC. It specifies CASSFLAFRDSSYEQYF.

The rearrangement links TRBV5-8 to TRBJ1-2; perhaps TRBD1 as D (5 bases). The CDR3 sequence is 14 residues long. Trimming removed 2 bases from V and 2 bases from J, with 10 bases in between. CDR1 and CDR2 from the germline V gene are SGHTS and YDEGEE. The CDR3: CASSFQRQNYGYTF. CDR3 DNA sequence: TGTGCCAGCAGCTTTCAACGACAGAACTATGGCTACACCTTC.

This sequence joins TRBV5-4 and TRBJ2-1, with TRBD2 identical over 8 bases. V shed 2 bases, J shed 1 base, and the junction held 2 bases outside the gene matches. Germline V lookup: CDR1 SGHNT, CDR2 YYREEE (reference sequence). The CDR3 extends over 15 amino acids. CDR3: CASSFSGDSYNEQFF. CDR3 DNA sequence: TGTGCCAGCAGCTTTAGCGGGGATTCCTACAATGAGCAGTTCTTC. The whole variable domain, remainder taken from reference TRBV5-4 and TRBJ2-1, is ETGVTQSPTHLIKTRGQQVTLRCSSQSGHNTVSWYQQALGQGPQFIFQYYREEENGRGNFPPRFSGLQFPNYSSELNVNALELDDSALYLCASSFSGDSYNEQFFGPGTRLTVL.

This chain connects TRBV6-5 to TRBJ1-1, with D perhaps TRBD1 (5 bases). The CDR3 consists of 13 residues. V lost 5 bases and J 3 bases, leaving 10 bases between the germline ends. The germline gives CDR1 MNHEY, CDR2 SVGAGI. The CDR3 loop reads CASSAQVHTEAFF. Written as DNA, the CDR3 is TGTGCCAGCAGTGCACAGGTGCACACTGAAGCTTTCTTT.

The rearrangement joins TRBV6-6 to TRBJ2-7, with 7 bases matching TRBD2. V dropped 5 bases and J dropped 4; count of bases not matched to a gene: 8. CDR3 length equals 14 residues. From germline, CDR1 is MNHNY and CDR2 SVGAGI (reference sequence). The CDR3 region has the DNA TGTGCCAGCAGTCTAGCGGCGAGTCGTTACGAGCAGTACTTC. Amino acids: CASSLAASRYEQYF.

This chain joins TRBV5-1 and TRBJ2-7; tentative D call: TRBD2 (5 bases). Germline V gene data show CDR1 as SGHRS and CDR2 as YFSETQ. The CDR3 covers 13 residues. V gave up 4 bases and J gave up 7 bases, with 15 bases separating them. Written as DNA, the CDR3 is TGCGCCAGCAGCCTAGCCCAGGCCTCGGAGCAGTACTTC. Protein sequence: CASSLAQASEQYF.

The chain employs TRBV6-1 and TRBJ1-1; D gene unclear. Looked up from germline, CDR1 is MNHNS and CDR2 is SASEGT. The CDR3 totals 13 residues. Trimming took 7 bases from V and 0 from J, leaving 9 bases between them. As DNA, the CDR3 is TGTGCCAGCATTTCAGGATTGAACACTGAAGCTTTCTTT. Amino acid sequence: CASISGLNTEAFF.

This clone showed up just once. The rearrangement joins TRBV7-9 to TRBJ2-7; D uncertain. This CDR3 is 13 amino acids long. Trimming cost V 2 bases and J 6 bases, with 11 bases left between them. Germline V gives CDR1 SEHNR, CDR2 FQNEAQ (reference sequence). The CDR3 region is CASSLYDGGEQYF. For the CDR3, the DNA is TGTGCCAGCAGCTTATACGACGGCGGCGAGCAGTACTTC.

The gene calls are TRBV29-1 and TRBJ2-2, with D perhaps matching TRBD1 (6 bases). V lost 3 bases and J 1 base, leaving 6 bases between the germline ends. This CDR3 is 13 amino acids long. From germline, CDR1 is SQVTM and CDR2 ANQGSEA. DNA of the CDR3: TGCAGCGTTGACAGGGGGAACACCGGGGAGCTGTTTTTT. Translation gives CSVDRGNTGELFF.

For the CDR3, the DNA is TGTGCTAGTGGTTCGGGACTAGCGGGAGGAGGCTCCTACAATGAGCAGTTCTTC. Translating it yields CASGSGLAGGGSYNEQFF. The V gene is TRBV12-5, the J gene TRBJ2-1; 15 nucleotides match TRBD2. V shed 4 bases and J 0 bases; nucleotides not matched to a gene: 4. The length of the CDR3 is 18 residues. From germline, CDR1 is LGHNT and CDR2 FRNRAP.

V usage is TRBV6-5 and J usage is TRBJ2-7; D may match TRBD1 or TRBD2 (5 bases each). Between the trimmed V and J ends, which lost 6 bases and 8 bases, there was a span of 11 bases. Germline-derived CDR1 and CDR2 are MNHEY and SVGAGI. The CDR3 has 11 amino acids. CDR3: CASSSGRQQYF. Here the CDR3 DNA reads TGTGCCAGCAGCTCGGGGCGGCAGCAGTACTTC.

The gene calls are TRBV6-1 and TRBJ2-2, with a possible D match to TRBD2 (5 bases). The ends were cut back, 11 bases at V and 7 bases at J, with 23 bases in the middle. The CDR3 has 15 amino acids. The germline gives CDR1 MNHNS, CDR2 SASEGT. The CDR3 DNA sequence: TGTGCCGGGCAACTAGTAAAGGTTTTCGGCGGGGAGCTGTTTTTT. Protein product: CAGQLVKVFGGELFF.

V is TRBV10-3 and J is TRBJ1-1; TRBD1 is a possible D gene (5 bases). CDR1 ENHRY and CDR2 SYGVKD come from the germline V gene. V was shortened by 0 bases and J by 1 base, with 9 bases between the two germline ends. There are 15 residues in the CDR3. The CDR3 DNA follows: TGTGCCATCAGTGAGTCAGGGAGGGGGAACACTGAAGCTTTCTTT. Amino acids: CAISESGRGNTEAFF.

The gene calls are TRBV6-1 and TRBJ1-2, with D possibly TRBD1 on 5 matching bases. CDR3 length: 16 amino acids. The germline V gene has CDR1 MNHNS and CDR2 SASEGT. Deletions cut 4 bases from V and 1 base from J, with 16 bases between. The CDR3: CASSAGRTIINYGYTF. The DNA for the CDR3 is TGTGCCAGCAGTGCTGGGCGGACAATAATTAACTATGGCTACACCTTC.